This passage covers 29 T cell receptor beta chains from one sample sequenced in a study of T cell responses to AZD1222 COVID-19 vaccine. Some clones are missing from TCRdb's copy, which holds only in-frame ones; the method was immunoSEQ multiplex PCR. The table shows 50,000 to 55,000 clones, with roughly 83% occurring only once. The specimen was peripheral blood, collected on day 0 of AZD1222 vaccination. The receptors originated from an adult in good health.

This clone was detected once. The gene calls are TRBV11-2 and TRBJ1-5, with D uncertain. The CDR3 is 14 residues long. V was trimmed by 6 bases and J by 4 bases, leaving 13 bases between them. Germline V CDR1 and CDR2: SGHAT, FQNNGV. CDR3 nucleotide sequence: TGTGCCAGCAGTGTCGGGTGGCAAAATCAGCCCCAGCATTTT. Its protein product is CASSVGWQNQPQHF.

J is TRBJ2-6 and V is TRBV7-9; D call uncertain. V was cut by 6 bases and J by 0 bases, with 9 bases left in between. The CDR3 is made up of 15 amino acids. Germline V gene sequence: CDR1 SEHNR, CDR2 FQNEAQ (reference sequence). This chain's CDR3 is CASSRRNSGANVLTF. The CDR3 region has the DNA TGTGCCAGCAGTCGCCGTAACTCTGGGGCCAACGTCCTGACTTTC. The entire variable domain, with the rest obtained from reference TRBV7-9 and TRBJ2-6, is as follows: DTGVSQNPRHKITKRGQNVTFRCDPISEHNRLYWYRQTLGQGPEFLTYFQNEAQLEKSRLLSDRFSAERPKGSFSTLEIQRTEQGDSAMYLCASSRRNSGANVLTFGAGSRLTVL.

The V call is TRBV6-5, the J call TRBJ2-7; D is uncertain. Germline V CDR1 and CDR2: MNHEY, SVGAGI. V was trimmed by 8 bases and J by 0 bases, leaving 11 bases between them. The length of the CDR3 is 13 residues. The CDR3 region has the DNA TGTGCCAGCGCGACGGATAGCTCCTACGAGCAGTACTTC. This sequence encodes CASATDSSYEQYF.

The genes are TRBV10-3 and TRBJ1-2; D gene unclear. V was cut by 3 bases and J by 0 bases, with 5 bases left in between. The germline V gene has CDR1 ENHRY and CDR2 SYGVKD. This CDR3 region has 13 residues. The CDR3 DNA follows: TGTGCCATCAGTGATGATCCTAACTATGGCTACACCTTC. This codes for CAISDDPNYGYTF.

The V call is TRBV9, the J call TRBJ1-2; 9 nucleotides agree with TRBD1. Germline CDR1 reads SGDLS; CDR2 reads YYNGEE. V was pared by 0 bases and J by 5 bases, with 11 bases of the junction left unmatched. The CDR3 covers 17 residues. The CDR3 nucleotides read TGTGCCAGCAGCGTAGGCCCCACCGGACAGGGGAGGTATGGCTACACCTTC. Amino acids: CASSVGPTGQGRYGYTF.

J is TRBJ2-1 and V is TRBV7-2; 14 bases line up with TRBD2. Germline values: CDR1 SGHTA, CDR2 FQGNSA. V lost 5 bases, J lost 8 bases, and 8 bases stayed unmatched. The CDR3 is 16 amino acids. CDR3 bases: TGTGCCAGCAGCCAGGGACTAGCGGGAGCTCGATATGAGCAGTTCTTC. This translates into CASSQGLAGARYEQFF.

V and J are TRBV3-1 (or the pseudogene TRBV3-2) and TRBJ2-1, with D perhaps TRBD1 (6 bases). This CDR3 has 16 amino acids. Trimming left V 4 bases short and J 1 base short, with 14 bases between. CDR1 and CDR2 from the germline V gene are LGHDT and YNNKEL (reference sequence). Here the CDR3 reads CASSRSDRRSYNEQFF. The CDR3 DNA reads as TGTGCCAGCAGCCGCTCGGACAGAAGATCCTACAATGAGCAGTTCTTC.

This rearrangement joins TRBV9 to TRBJ2-1; TRBD2 matches 7 bases. This CDR3 spans 15 amino acids. Germline CDR1 SGDLS, CDR2 YYNGEE. The J segment lost 5 bases and the V segment lost 4 bases, leaving 9 bases of the junction unmatched. CDR3 nucleotide sequence: TGTGCCAGCAGCCCTTATCGGGAGGCCCACAATGAGCAGTTCTTC. Protein: CASSPYREAHNEQFF. The variable domain in full, with the rest retrieved from reference TRBV9 and TRBJ2-1, is DSGVTQTPKHLITATGQRVTLRCSPRSGDLSVYWYQQSLDQGLQFLIQYYNGEERAKGNILERFSAQQFPDLHSELNLSSLELGDSALYFCASSPYREAHNEQFFGPGTRLTVL.

The CDR3 DNA is TGCGCCAGCCGTCCCCGAGACAGGGTCTACGAGCAGTACTTC. It translates to CASRPRDRVYEQYF. This chain uses TRBV5-1 with TRBJ2-7; 7 bases are shared with TRBD1. The germline gives CDR1 SGHRS, CDR2 YFSETQ. V lost 7 bases and J lost 3; bases outside the gene matches: 10. There are 14 residues in the CDR3.

The chain couples TRBV11-3 to TRBJ2-7; 11 nucleotides align to TRBD2. J lost 6 bases, V lost 3 bases, and 10 bases had no gene match. CDR1 and CDR2 (germline): SGHNT, YENEEA. This CDR3 contains 16 residues. The CDR3 region has the DNA TGTGCCAGCAGCTTTCCACCGTGGCTAGCGGGAGGCGAGCAGTACTTC. It encodes CASSFPPWLAGGEQYF. The full variable domain, with the rest looked up from reference TRBV11-3 and TRBJ2-7, is EAGVVQSPRYKIIEKKQPVAFWCNPISGHNTLYWYLQNLGQGPELLIRYENEEAVDDSQLPKDRFSAERLKGVDSTLKIQPAELGDSAVYLCASSFPPWLAGGEQYFGPGTRLTVT.

The chain has TRBV5-4 and TRBJ2-7; 9 nucleotides match TRBD2. Germline loops: CDR1 SGHNT, CDR2 YYREEE (reference sequence). The V and J ends lost 0 bases and 4 bases, in that order; junction bases with no gene match: 5. The CDR3 has 15 amino acids. CDR3 sequence (DNA): TGTGCCAGCAGCTTGGGACTAGCGGCTGAGTACGAGCAGTACTTC. Translating it yields CASSLGLAAEYEQYF.

V usage is TRBV2 and J usage is TRBJ1-6, with a tentative D call TRBD1 (6 bases). The CDR3 totals 15 residues. The germline V gene encodes CDR1 SNHLY and CDR2 FYNNEI. V lost 6 bases to trimming and J lost 7 bases, with 16 bases between them. The CDR3 sequence: CASSHGQRKNSPLHF. In DNA form, the CDR3 reads TGTGCCAGCAGCCATGGACAGAGAAAAAATTCACCCCTCCACTTT.

This clone has more than one count but fewer than ten. The rearrangement uses TRBV6-2 or TRBV6-3 and TRBJ2-1; no reliable D call. V lost 0 bases and J lost 8, with 20 bases in between. This CDR3 spans 17 amino acids. The germline CDR1 and CDR2 sequences are MNHEY and SVGEGT. CDR3 residues: CASSYSSLGDRVDEQFF. The CDR3 region has the DNA TGTGCCAGCAGTTACTCGAGTCTTGGGGATCGAGTGGATGAGCAGTTCTTC.

This clone was seen more than once but under ten times. The chain carries TRBV14 and TRBJ2-1; 7 bases fit TRBD2. The CDR3 extends over 16 amino acids. The J segment lost 4 bases and the V segment lost 6 bases, leaving 12 bases of the junction unmatched. The germline V gene has CDR1 SGHDN and CDR2 FVKESK. CDR3 nucleotide sequence: TGTGCCAGCAGTACACTAATAGCGGGTAATTACAATGAGCAGTTCTTC. Protein sequence: CASSTLIAGNYNEQFF.

This clone is a singleton in its sample. The genes are TRBV3-1 (or the pseudogene TRBV3-2) and TRBJ2-2; 7 positions agree with TRBD2. This CDR3 comprises 16 residues. The V segment lost 7 bases and the J segment 6 bases; nucleotides outside the gene matches: 14. Germline V lookup: CDR1 LGHDT, CDR2 YNNKEL (reference sequence). CDR3 sequence (DNA): TGTGCCAGCATGGGAATCGCGGGAGAAAGGGCCGGGGAGCTGTTTTTT. As protein: CASMGIAGERAGELFF.

The V gene is TRBV11-2, the J gene TRBJ1-1; no reliable D call. V was cut by 3 bases and J by 5 bases, with 16 bases left in between. The CDR3 loop spans 15 amino acids. Looked up from germline, CDR1 is SGHAT and CDR2 is FQNNGV. The CDR3 here is CASSFSNDGRTEAFF. The CDR3 DNA reads as TGTGCCAGCAGCTTTTCGAACGACGGAAGGACTGAAGCTTTCTTT.

The chain links TRBV6-5 to TRBJ1-3, with 7 bases matching TRBD1. Looked up from germline, CDR1 is MNHEY and CDR2 is SVGAGI. The CDR3 totals 14 residues. Trimming at V came to 2 bases and at J to 3 bases, leaving 1 base not matched to a gene. The CDR3 loop is CASSYRGLGNTIYF. In DNA form, the CDR3 reads TGTGCCAGCAGTTACAGGGGGCTTGGAAACACCATATATTTT.

The chain couples TRBV5-1 to TRBJ2-7; TRBD1 matches at 8 bases. The CDR3 is 14 amino acids. Trimming at V came to 3 bases and at J to 4 bases, leaving 6 bases not matched to a gene. Germline V lookup: CDR1 SGHRS, CDR2 YFSETQ. In DNA, the CDR3 is TGCGCCAGCAGCTCCGGACAGGGCCCTTACGAGCAGTACTTC. Encoded protein: CASSSGQGPYEQYF.

The rearrangement joins TRBV11-2 to TRBJ2-7, with unresolved D. This CDR3 region has 13 residues. Germline V gene sequence: CDR1 SGHAT, CDR2 FQNNGV. V lost 2 bases to trimming and J lost 4 bases, with 9 bases between them. Here the CDR3 DNA reads TGTGCCAGCAGCTTAACGTTGGGGTACGAGCAGTACTTC. Residues: CASSLTLGYEQYF.

This sequence joins TRBV11-2 and TRBJ2-7; a weak D match, TRBD2 (6 bases). V was cut by 1 base and J by 4 bases, with 8 bases left in between. CDR1 and CDR2 (germline): SGHAT, FQNNGV. The CDR3 length is 13 residues. CDR3 sequence reads: CASSLVRGYEQYF. The CDR3 bases are TGTGCCAGCAGCTTAGTACGGGGGTACGAGCAGTACTTC.

J is TRBJ1-6 and V is TRBV7-8, with D possibly being TRBD1 (5 bases). This CDR3 is built from 15 residues. Germline CDR1 is SGHVS and CDR2 is FQNEAQ. V was clipped by 1 base and J by 7 bases, with 11 bases between them. The CDR3 reads CASSLGAGSNSPLHF. CDR3 sequence (DNA): TGTGCCAGCAGCTTAGGGGCAGGGTCCAATTCACCCCTCCACTTT.

J is TRBJ2-3 and V is TRBV2; tentative D call: TRBD2 (6 bases). The V gene lost 7 bases and the J gene lost 2 bases, with 16 bases spanning the gap. CDR1 and CDR2 from the germline V gene are SNHLY and FYNNEI. This CDR3 has 15 amino acids. The CDR3 spells CASTWRGEATDTQYF. The CDR3 DNA reads TGTGCCAGCACGTGGCGGGGTGAAGCCACAGATACGCAGTATTTT.

CDR3 sequence: CASSPDFVSDTQYF. In DNA form, the CDR3 reads TGTGCCAGCTCACCGGATTTTGTTTCAGATACGCAGTATTTT. The chain links TRBV18 to TRBJ2-3; D not certain. CDR1 and CDR2 (germline): KGHSH, LQKENI. The CDR3 consists of 14 residues. Trimming pared 3 bases from V and 4 bases from J, leaving 11 bases between.

V is TRBV28 and J is TRBJ1-5, with D maybe TRBD1 (6 bases). The V and J ends lost 0 bases and 0 bases respectively, with 9 bases between them. CDR1 MDHEN and CDR2 SYDVKM come from the germline V gene. This CDR3 is 16 amino acids long. CDR3 loop: CASSLWGGYSNQPQHF. The DNA for the CDR3 is TGTGCCAGCAGTTTATGGGGGGGCTATAGCAATCAGCCCCAGCATTTT.

The chain is built from TRBV11-2 and TRBJ2-7, with D perhaps TRBD1 or TRBD2 (5 bases each). The V gene lost 2 bases and the J gene lost 1 base, with 24 bases spanning the gap. Germline values: CDR1 SGHAT, CDR2 FQNNGV. This CDR3 spans 19 amino acids. Here the CDR3 reads CASSLPQRVPGRLSYEQYF. The CDR3 DNA is TGTGCCAGCAGCTTACCGCAGAGGGTACCGGGGCGTTTATCCTACGAGCAGTACTTC. Using reference TRBV11-2 and TRBJ2-7 for the parts outside the CDR3, the full variable domain is EAGVAQSPRYKIIEKRQSVAFWCNPISGHATLYWYQQILGQGPKLLIQFQNNGVVDDSQLPKDRFSAERLKGVDSTLKIQPAKLEDSAVYLCASSLPQRVPGRLSYEQYFGPGTRLTVT.

This chain connects TRBV4-1 to TRBJ2-7; 8 bases line up with TRBD2. Germline V lookup: CDR1 MGHRA, CDR2 YSYEKL. Trimming removed 0 bases from V and 4 bases from J; junction bases left unmatched: 5. The CDR3 totals 15 residues. CDR3 residues: CASSQDPSGRYEQYF. The CDR3 bases are TGCGCCAGCAGCCAAGACCCCAGCGGGAGATACGAGCAGTACTTC.

J is TRBJ2-3 and V is TRBV7-3; possibly TRBD1 for D (5 bases). V was cut by 8 bases and J by 2 bases, with 17 bases left in between. Germline V gives CDR1 SGHTA, CDR2 FQGTGA. This CDR3 has 15 amino acids. The CDR3 spells CASQTSTEFTDTQYF. The CDR3, as DNA: TGTGCCAGCCAAACCTCGACAGAATTCACAGATACGCAGTATTTT.

The chain couples TRBV5-1 to TRBJ1-2; D ambiguous. The ends were cut back, 0 bases at V and 2 bases at J, with 5 bases in the middle. The CDR3 spans 13 residues. Germline V lookup: CDR1 SGHRS, CDR2 YFSETQ. CDR3 DNA: TGCGCCAGCAGCTTGGGAGAGAACTATGGCTACACCTTC. Its protein is CASSLGENYGYTF.

This clone has just one count. This CDR3 is CASSPGTGLRYTF. The DNA for the CDR3 is TGCGCCAGCAGCCCTGGGACAGGGTTGCGCTACACCTTC. This chain uses TRBV5-1 with TRBJ1-2; TRBD1 agrees at 9 bases. This CDR3 region has 13 residues. CDR1 is SGHRS and CDR2 is YFSETQ in the germline V gene. J gave up 9 bases and V 4 bases, and 7 bases lay outside the gene matches.